The rows below give T cell receptor beta chains drawn from one sample of a study of T cells in Graves' hyperthyroidism and ophthalmopathy. TCRdb re-called the multiplex PCR reads through MiXCR, storing one row per CDR3 protein. The table has about 420,000 distinct CDR3 sequences, around 16% seen once. Sequenced: blood. All receptors derive from a woman between 18 and 29 years old with Graves' hyperthyroidism. Both conserved end residues are part of each CDR3. The order of the fields is clone size, J gene, D gene, V gene, CDR3 DNA, CDR3 protein. The D gene is left open where the match is weak. The size field is filled for only some rows; it gives once, few, many or a size class.

>many|TRBJ2-7|TRBD1|TRBV18
TGTGCCAGCTCAGACAGGGCGAACTACGAGCAGTACTTC
CASSDRANYEQYF
>many|TRBJ2-1|TRBD2|TRBV20-1
TGCAGTGCTGTCCTTGGACTAGCTTCCCCTTCCAATGAGCAGTTCTTC
CSAVLGLASPSNEQFF
>few|TRBJ2-5|TRBD1|TRBV12-3/TRBV12-4
TGTGCCAGCAGTTTAACAGGGGGTAAAGAGACCCAGTACTTC
CASSLTGGKETQYF
>many|TRBJ1-2|.|TRBV12-3/TRBV12-4
TGTGCCACCGCGGGCCGAAACTATGGCTACACCTTC
CATAGRNYGYTF
>many|TRBJ2-1|.|TRBV19
TGTGCCAGTGCCCGGGGGAACTACAATGAGCAGTTCTTC
CASARGNYNEQFF
>many|TRBJ2-1|.|TRBV12-3/TRBV12-4
TGTGCCAGCAGTTTGAGGGCGGATGAGCAGTTCTTC
CASSLRADEQFF
>many|TRBJ2-5|.|TRBV24-1
TGTGCCTCTAGGGGTTCCGAAGAGACCCAGTACTTC
CASRGSEETQYF
>many|TRBJ2-5|TRBD1|TRBV13
TGTGCCAGCAGTTCAACCGGGACAGGACAAGAGACCCAGTACTTC
CASSSTGTGQETQYF
>many|TRBJ2-4|TRBD2|TRBV3-1
TGTGCCAGCAGCCAAGTGAAAGCGGGGGGGCCTTACATTCAGTACTTC
CASSQVKAGGPYIQYF
>many|TRBJ1-6|TRBD1|TRBV5-1
TGCGCCAGCAGCGCGGGACAGGTTAATTCACCCCTCCACTTT
CASSAGQVNSPLHF
>many|TRBJ2-3|.|TRBV12-3/TRBV12-4
TGTGCCAGCAGTTGGGCAGGATACACAGATACGCAGTATTTT
CASSWAGYTDTQYF
>.|TRBJ2-5|.|TRBV9
TGTGCCAGCAGCGTACGAACAGGGTTGGGGCAAGAGACCCAGTACTTC
CASSVRTGLGQETQYF
>.|TRBJ1-2|.|TRBV20-1
TGCAGTGCCGGGCAGGGGATCAACTATGGCTACACCTTC
CSAGQGINYGYTF
>.|TRBJ1-1|.|TRBV19
TGTGCCAGCCTGGGGGGATCAACCAGGGCTGAAGCTTTCTTT
CASLGGSTRAEAFF
>few|TRBJ2-5|TRBD2|TRBV7-3
TGTGCCAGCAGCTCCAGCGGGAGTTCCCAAGAGACCCAGTACTTC
CASSSSGSSQETQYF
>.|TRBJ2-5|TRBD1|TRBV5-1
TGCGCCAGCAGCAGAAGGACAGGAGAGGAGACCCAGTACTTC
CASSRRTGEETQYF
>many|TRBJ2-5|.|TRBV6-5
TGTGCCAGCAGTTACTCCGGGGCGCCCCTCCAAGAGACCCAGTACTTC
CASSYSGAPLQETQYF
>.|TRBJ2-7|TRBD2|TRBV19
TGTGCCAGTATTCTCCCGACTAGCGGGGAGGGCGAGCAGTACTTC
CASILPTSGEGEQYF
>many|TRBJ1-2|TRBD1|TRBV30
TGTGCCTCCTGGACAGGAGGGGGCTATGGCTACACCTTC
CASWTGGGYGYTF
>many|TRBJ2-7|.|TRBV7-9
TGTGCCAGCAGCTTAACCTACGAGCAGTACTTC
CASSLTYEQYF
>many|TRBJ2-1|TRBD2|TRBV3-1
TGTGCCAGCAGCCAAGGGGTCCTAGCGGGAGGGTGGGGCTACAATGAGCAGTTCTTC
CASSQGVLAGGWGYNEQFF
>many|TRBJ1-1|TRBD1|TRBV5-1
TGCGCCAGCAGACTCGCCGGGACAGGGGAGCTGAACACTGAAGCTTTCTTT
CASRLAGTGELNTEAFF
>many|TRBJ1-2|.|TRBV5-6
TGTGCCAGCAGCTTGAACAGGGCGGTTTATGGCTACACCTTC
CASSLNRAVYGYTF
>many|TRBJ2-3|.|TRBV18
TGTGCCAGCTCACCCTCGGCAGGCACAGATACGCAGTATTTT
CASSPSAGTDTQYF
>few|TRBJ2-3|TRBD2|TRBV29-1
TGCAGCGTTGATAAGGGGACTACACAGGATTTT
CSVDKGTTQDF
>many|TRBJ2-7|TRBD2|TRBV24-1
TGTGCCACCAGTGACCCCGGTCCGAGCGGGGCCTACGAGCAGTACTTC
CATSDPGPSGAYEQYF
>many|TRBJ2-3|TRBD2|TRBV29-1
TGCAGCGTTGAACCGGGGGGGGGAGATACGCAGTATTTT
CSVEPGGGDTQYF
>few|TRBJ2-1|.|TRBV10-3
TGTGCCATCAGTCTGACTAGCAATGAGCAGTTCTTC
CAISLTSNEQFF